A selection of T cell receptor beta chains follows, all from one sample in a study of PD-1 blockade in classical Hodgkin lymphoma. Clones were read by immunoSEQ multiplex PCR, and TCRdb kept only the in-frame ones, dropping some. The table records roughly 100,000 clones, roughly 78% of them present only once. Sequencing used peripheral blood mononuclear cells (PBMCs), obtained before the fourth cycle of nivolumab. These TCRs come from a human donor with classical Hodgkin lymphoma. Both conserved end residues are part of each CDR3. Fields, in order: J gene, CDR3 length, D gene, clone size, V gene, CDR3 DNA, CDR3 protein. The D gene is left open where the match is weak. A row's size may be missing; if present it is once, few, many or a size class.

j_call: TRBJ1-4
cdr3_length: 17
d_call: NA
clone_size: NA
v_call: TRBV7-8
cdr3_nt: TGTGCCAGCAGCACTAGGCCCAGGGGATCGACTAATGAAAAACTGTTTTTT
cdr3_aa: CASSTRPRGSTNEKLFF

j_call: TRBJ1-3
cdr3_length: 16
d_call: NA
clone_size: NA
v_call: TRBV10-3
cdr3_nt: TGTGCCATCTGGACCGGACAGCTGAGCTCTGGAAACACCATATATTTT
cdr3_aa: CAIWTGQLSSGNTIYF

j_call: TRBJ2-1
cdr3_length: 17
d_call: TRBD1
clone_size: few
v_call: TRBV4-1
cdr3_nt: TGCGCCAGCAGCCAAGAGCGGACAGGGAACACCTACAATGAGCAGTTCTTC
cdr3_aa: CASSQERTGNTYNEQFF

j_call: TRBJ1-2
cdr3_length: 14
d_call: NA
clone_size: NA
v_call: TRBV5-4
cdr3_nt: TGTGCCAGCAGCTTGTTCCCGGTTAGGGATGGCTACACCTTC
cdr3_aa: CASSLFPVRDGYTF

j_call: TRBJ1-2
cdr3_length: 14
d_call: TRBD1
clone_size: NA
v_call: TRBV7-6
cdr3_nt: TGTGCCAGCAGCTTAGTAACAGGGGGGGATGGCTACACCTTC
cdr3_aa: CASSLVTGGDGYTF

j_call: TRBJ1-2
cdr3_length: 14
d_call: NA
clone_size: NA
v_call: TRBV7-6
cdr3_nt: TGTGCCAGCAGCTCGTCGGGGGGGGGCTATGGCTACACCTTC
cdr3_aa: CASSSSGGGYGYTF

j_call: TRBJ1-1
cdr3_length: 13
d_call: NA
clone_size: once
v_call: TRBV7-9
cdr3_nt: TGTGCCAGCAGCTTAGTGCGTGGGACTGAAGCTTTCTTT
cdr3_aa: CASSLVRGTEAFF

j_call: TRBJ2-5
cdr3_length: 15
d_call: NA
clone_size: NA
v_call: TRBV7-7
cdr3_nt: TGTGCTAGCAGCTTAGCGATAGGAGACCAAGAGACCCAGTACTTC
cdr3_aa: CASSLAIGDQETQYF

j_call: TRBJ2-5
cdr3_length: 11
d_call: NA
clone_size: NA
v_call: TRBV5-1
cdr3_nt: TGCGCCAGCAGCCTGTCAGAGACCCAGTACTTC
cdr3_aa: CASSLSETQYF

j_call: TRBJ2-7
cdr3_length: 11
d_call: TRBD2
clone_size: NA
v_call: TRBV6-5
cdr3_nt: TGTGCCAGCAGCCACGGGGGGGAGCAGTACTTC
cdr3_aa: CASSHGGEQYF

j_call: TRBJ2-2
cdr3_length: 15
d_call: NA
clone_size: NA
v_call: TRBV5-1
cdr3_nt: TGCGCCAGCAGCTTGGGTAGCACGGGCACCGGGGAGCTGTTTTTT
cdr3_aa: CASSLGSTGTGELFF

j_call: TRBJ1-3
cdr3_length: 15
d_call: NA
clone_size: NA
v_call: TRBV6-5
cdr3_nt: TGTGCCACATCCCAGACAGGCCTCTCTGGAAACACCATATATTTT
cdr3_aa: CATSQTGLSGNTIYF

j_call: TRBJ2-5
cdr3_length: 15
d_call: NA
clone_size: few
v_call: TRBV5-1
cdr3_nt: TGCGCCAGCAGCTTGGCGGCAGGGGTGGTGGAGACCCAGTACTTC
cdr3_aa: CASSLAAGVVETQYF

j_call: TRBJ1-2
cdr3_length: 14
d_call: TRBD1
clone_size: NA
v_call: TRBV4-3
cdr3_nt: TGCGCCAGCAGCCAAGCTTACAGGGGGGATGGCTACACCTTC
cdr3_aa: CASSQAYRGDGYTF

j_call: TRBJ1-1
cdr3_length: 17
d_call: TRBD1
clone_size: few
v_call: TRBV10-3
cdr3_nt: TGTGCCATCAGTGAGTACAGCACCGGGACAGTGCTGGGTGAAGCTTTCTTT
cdr3_aa: CAISEYSTGTVLGEAFF

j_call: TRBJ2-7
cdr3_length: 16
d_call: NA
clone_size: NA
v_call: TRBV12-1
cdr3_nt: TGTGCCAGCAGCCCCCGGGTTAGCGGGATGAGCTACGAGCAGTACTTC
cdr3_aa: CASSPRVSGMSYEQYF

j_call: TRBJ2-3
cdr3_length: 17
d_call: TRBD2
clone_size: NA
v_call: TRBV7-2
cdr3_nt: TGTGCCAGCAGCCAAAATATAGCGGGAGGGCCTACAGATACGCAGTATTTT
cdr3_aa: CASSQNIAGGPTDTQYF

j_call: TRBJ1-2
cdr3_length: 15
d_call: NA
clone_size: few
v_call: TRBV10-3
cdr3_nt: TGTGCCATCAGTGAGTCGCTCGGAGCTAACTATGGCTACACCTTC
cdr3_aa: CAISESLGANYGYTF

j_call: TRBJ2-7
cdr3_length: 15
d_call: TRBD1
clone_size: NA
v_call: TRBV19
cdr3_nt: TGTGCCAGTAGTATAGCCGGGACAGGGGGCTACGAGCAGTACTTC
cdr3_aa: CASSIAGTGGYEQYF

j_call: TRBJ2-7
cdr3_length: 14
d_call: NA
clone_size: NA
v_call: TRBV28
cdr3_nt: TGTGCCAGCAGTTTAATCCGGGAACCCTACGAGCAGTACTTC
cdr3_aa: CASSLIREPYEQYF

j_call: TRBJ1-2
cdr3_length: 17
d_call: TRBD1
clone_size: NA
v_call: TRBV10-3
cdr3_nt: TGTGCCATCAGGGGGGGACAGGGCCTTTTTGCTAACTATGGCTACACCTTC
cdr3_aa: CAIRGGQGLFANYGYTF

j_call: TRBJ1-5
cdr3_length: 14
d_call: NA
clone_size: NA
v_call: TRBV6-5
cdr3_nt: TGTGCCAGCAGTTACTCCGTGAGGGGGTGGCCCCAGCATTTT
cdr3_aa: CASSYSVRGWPQHF

j_call: TRBJ1-4
cdr3_length: 15
d_call: NA
clone_size: NA
v_call: TRBV4-3
cdr3_nt: TGCGCCAGCAGCCAAGATCGGCAGGGTTGGGAAAAACTGTTTTTT
cdr3_aa: CASSQDRQGWEKLFF

j_call: TRBJ2-2
cdr3_length: 17
d_call: TRBD2
clone_size: NA
v_call: TRBV19
cdr3_nt: TGTGCCAGTAGTGGGAGACTAGCGGGAGATGGCACCGGGGAGCTGTTTTTT
cdr3_aa: CASSGRLAGDGTGELFF

j_call: TRBJ2-7
cdr3_length: 14
d_call: NA
clone_size: NA
v_call: TRBV10-3
cdr3_nt: TGTGCCATCAGCGATCCCGGGAATCCTTACGAGCAGTACTTC
cdr3_aa: CAISDPGNPYEQYF

j_call: TRBJ2-7
cdr3_length: 14
d_call: NA
clone_size: NA
v_call: TRBV7-6
cdr3_nt: TGTGCCAGCAGCTTAGGCGGACAGAGCTACGAGCAGTACTTC
cdr3_aa: CASSLGGQSYEQYF

j_call: TRBJ1-1
cdr3_length: 13
d_call: TRBD1
clone_size: NA
v_call: TRBV14
cdr3_nt: TGTGCCAGCAGCCAGACAGGGTTCACTGAAGCTTTCTTT
cdr3_aa: CASSQTGFTEAFF

j_call: TRBJ1-1
cdr3_length: 16
d_call: NA
clone_size: NA
v_call: TRBV2
cdr3_nt: TGTGCCAGCGGCCGCTACCTGGGAGGAACGAACACTGAAGCTTTCTTT
cdr3_aa: CASGRYLGGTNTEAFF

j_call: TRBJ1-2
cdr3_length: 14
d_call: NA
clone_size: NA
v_call: TRBV5-4
cdr3_nt: TGTGCCAGCAGCGTGGACACAAAGCCCTATGGCTACACCTTC
cdr3_aa: CASSVDTKPYGYTF

j_call: TRBJ2-1
cdr3_length: 14
d_call: NA
clone_size: NA
v_call: TRBV7-2
cdr3_nt: TGTGCCAGCAGCTTAGTCGCGGCCGCCAATGAGCAGTTCTTC
cdr3_aa: CASSLVAAANEQFF

j_call: TRBJ1-1
cdr3_length: 13
d_call: NA
clone_size: NA
v_call: TRBV27
cdr3_nt: TGTGCTAGCAGTCCCCAAATGTTTCTTGAAGCTTTCTTT
cdr3_aa: CASSPQMFLEAFF

j_call: TRBJ2-7
cdr3_length: 11
d_call: NA
clone_size: NA
v_call: TRBV2
cdr3_nt: TGTGCCAGCAGACAGTCCTACGAGCAGTACTTC
cdr3_aa: CASRQSYEQYF

j_call: TRBJ1-2
cdr3_length: 14
d_call: NA
clone_size: NA
v_call: TRBV5-6
cdr3_nt: TGTGCCAGCAGCTTGGGGGGGGCCTACTATGGCTACACCTTC
cdr3_aa: CASSLGGAYYGYTF

j_call: TRBJ2-5
cdr3_length: 15
d_call: TRBD2
clone_size: NA
v_call: TRBV4-1
cdr3_nt: TGCGCCAGCACAATGACAGCGGGAGGCCAAGAGACCCAGTACTTC
cdr3_aa: CASTMTAGGQETQYF

j_call: TRBJ2-5
cdr3_length: 16
d_call: NA
clone_size: NA
v_call: TRBV7-9
cdr3_nt: TGTGCCAGCAGCTTAGCCTGGCCAGTCTACCAAGAGACCCAGTACTTC
cdr3_aa: CASSLAWPVYQETQYF

j_call: TRBJ2-2
cdr3_length: 15
d_call: TRBD1
clone_size: NA
v_call: TRBV6-1
cdr3_nt: TGTGCCAGCAGCCCCGACAGGGGTATGACCGGGGAGCTGTTTTTT
cdr3_aa: CASSPDRGMTGELFF

j_call: TRBJ1-3
cdr3_length: 13
d_call: NA
clone_size: NA
v_call: TRBV5-4
cdr3_nt: TGTGCCAGCAGCCCGGACTTAGGAAACACCATATATTTT
cdr3_aa: CASSPDLGNTIYF

j_call: TRBJ1-6
cdr3_length: 14
d_call: NA
clone_size: NA
v_call: TRBV18
cdr3_nt: TGTGCCAGCTCACCACCGTGGGGGGGTTCACCCCTCCACTTT
cdr3_aa: CASSPPWGGSPLHF

j_call: TRBJ2-1
cdr3_length: 16
d_call: NA
clone_size: few
v_call: TRBV10-3
cdr3_nt: TGTGCCATCAGTGAGACCTCAATTTACTCCTACAATGAGCAGTTCTTC
cdr3_aa: CAISETSIYSYNEQFF

j_call: TRBJ1-3
cdr3_length: 16
d_call: TRBD1
clone_size: NA
v_call: TRBV11-1
cdr3_nt: TGTGCCAGCAGCTCTCAGGGGGCCAACTCTGGAAACACCATATATTTT
cdr3_aa: CASSSQGANSGNTIYF

j_call: TRBJ2-5
cdr3_length: 13
d_call: NA
clone_size: once
v_call: TRBV10-3
cdr3_nt: TGTGCCATCAGTGACAGGAGGGAAGAGACCCAGTACTTC
cdr3_aa: CAISDRREETQYF

j_call: TRBJ2-3
cdr3_length: 15
d_call: NA
clone_size: NA
v_call: TRBV27
cdr3_nt: TGTGCCAGCACCCCCTTTCGGTTCTCCACAGATACGCAGTATTTT
cdr3_aa: CASTPFRFSTDTQYF

j_call: TRBJ2-7
cdr3_length: 18
d_call: TRBD2
clone_size: NA
v_call: TRBV27
cdr3_nt: TGTGCCAGCAGTCCGGACAGGGCCCGACTAGCGGGGATCTACGAGCAGTACTTC
cdr3_aa: CASSPDRARLAGIYEQYF

j_call: TRBJ1-3
cdr3_length: 16
d_call: NA
clone_size: NA
v_call: TRBV25-1
cdr3_nt: TGTGCCAGCAGTGCCGAGGGCGGTGACTCTGGAAACACCATATATTTT
cdr3_aa: CASSAEGGDSGNTIYF

j_call: TRBJ2-1
cdr3_length: 16
d_call: TRBD1
clone_size: NA
v_call: TRBV6-6
cdr3_nt: TGTGCCAGCAGTTACGCAGGGACAGGGATTCGGGATGAGCAGTTCTTC
cdr3_aa: CASSYAGTGIRDEQFF

j_call: TRBJ2-7
cdr3_length: 15
d_call: TRBD1
clone_size: NA
v_call: TRBV18
cdr3_nt: TGTGCCAGCTCACCAGGACAGGCACATTCCTACGAGCAGTACTTC
cdr3_aa: CASSPGQAHSYEQYF

j_call: TRBJ2-5
cdr3_length: 11
d_call: NA
clone_size: once
v_call: TRBV30
cdr3_nt: TGTGCCTGGAGCGCCCAGGCGACCCAGTACTTC
cdr3_aa: CAWSAQATQYF

j_call: TRBJ2-2
cdr3_length: 18
d_call: TRBD1
clone_size: NA
v_call: TRBV6-1
cdr3_nt: TGTGCCAGCAGTGAATTTCTTGGGGGACAGGGCAACACCGGGGAGCTGTTTTTT
cdr3_aa: CASSEFLGGQGNTGELFF

j_call: TRBJ2-7
cdr3_length: 14
d_call: TRBD2
clone_size: NA
v_call: TRBV7-2
cdr3_nt: TGTGCCAGCAGCTCGGGACTAGAGCCCTACGAGCAGTACTTC
cdr3_aa: CASSSGLEPYEQYF

j_call: TRBJ2-1
cdr3_length: 12
d_call: NA
clone_size: NA
v_call: TRBV12-5
cdr3_nt: TGTGCTAGTGGTTTGGGGTACAATGAGCAGTTCTTC
cdr3_aa: CASGLGYNEQFF

j_call: TRBJ2-7
cdr3_length: 14
d_call: NA
clone_size: NA
v_call: TRBV27
cdr3_nt: TGTGCCAGCAGTCCGACAGCGGAACTATACGAGCAGTACTTC
cdr3_aa: CASSPTAELYEQYF

j_call: TRBJ2-1
cdr3_length: 16
d_call: TRBD2
clone_size: NA
v_call: TRBV11-2
cdr3_nt: TGTGCCAGCAGGACGACTAGCGGGAGGGCGGGAGATGAGCAGTTCTTC
cdr3_aa: CASRTTSGRAGDEQFF

j_call: TRBJ2-7
cdr3_length: 15
d_call: NA
clone_size: NA
v_call: TRBV7-2
cdr3_nt: TGTGCCAGCAGCCTCGACACCGGCCAAGGGTACGAGCAGTACTTC
cdr3_aa: CASSLDTGQGYEQYF

j_call: TRBJ2-7
cdr3_length: 13
d_call: TRBD1
clone_size: NA
v_call: TRBV7-9
cdr3_nt: TGTGCCAGCAGCTCGACAGGGTCCTACGAGCAGTACTTC
cdr3_aa: CASSSTGSYEQYF

j_call: TRBJ1-2
cdr3_length: 12
d_call: NA
clone_size: NA
v_call: TRBV6-6
cdr3_nt: TGTGCCAGCAGCTACGCGGCCGGTGGCTACACCTTC
cdr3_aa: CASSYAAGGYTF